Here is one T cell receptor beta chain with its context. The target of this receptor is not known. No much larger clone is present one base from it, and per-base qualities are unavailable. This sample is part of a study of T cells in Graves' hyperthyroidism and ophthalmopathy (dated by TCRdb to 2018 to 2020). A note on the overall study: Peripheral blood was sampled at the time of initial diagnosis, prior to any treatment. TCR Vbeta CDR3 sequencing of roughly 140 peripheral blood samples (over 40 ophthalmopathy, 75 to 80 hyperthyroidism and some 17 progressor patients) is reported in the paper. In six Graves' hyperthyroidism patients, the study also compared T-cell repertoires from thyroid tissue with T-cell repertoires from blood. For training and testing, the 110 or so patients in the discovery cohort were randomly divided in a 7:3 ratio. To identify distinguishing TCR V-J signatures, a discovery cohort of around 98 patients was used, comprising 40 to 45 with Graves' ophthalmopathy and around 57 with stable Graves' hyperthyroidism. Once sampling was done, hyperthyroidism patients were given methimazole at a starting dose of 30 mg daily, whereas ophthalmopathy patients were given high-dose intravenous methylprednisolone. Whether ophthalmopathy could be predicted prospectively was tested in an independent validation cohort made up of about 20 hyperthyroidism patients plus 17 patients who later progressed to ophthalmopathy.

Ophthalmopathy patients had moderately to severely active disease, Clinical Activity Score of at least 3, NOSPECS grade of at least 4, and duration under 3 months. Any patient with an uncontrolled infection, another autoimmune disease, pregnancy or lactation was excluded. Diagnoses were established on the basis of clinical symptoms, serum thyroxine and TRAb, thyroid ultrasound, and orbital computed tomography. PBMCs were isolated from around 10 ml of fresh peripheral blood by Ficoll-Paque density gradient centrifugation. Trizol reagent was used to extract total RNA, and RNA quality was then checked on an Agilent 2100 Bioanalyzer. As encoded in the germline V gene (reference sequence), CDR1 is SEHNR while CDR2 is FQNEAQ. Compared with germline, V lacks 5 bases and J lacks 1 base; bases without a gene match: 7. The CDR3 numbers 15 residues from cysteine through phenylalanine. Kept here is only the CDR3 DNA, which spans 45 bases and is read in frame from base 1.

Amplification of TCR beta CDR3 regions was carried out from RNA transcripts. The first round of RT-PCR for the TCR CDR3 was performed with the HTBI primer set and the Qiagen OneStep RT-PCR kit. A second multiplex PCR round built the libraries, followed by size selection and purification. Sequencing of the libraries was done on an Illumina HiSeq2000 using paired-end 100 bp reads. Per the source publication's procedure: SOAPnuke was used to process the raw data, throwing out any read that contained adapters or uncalled bases, had a mean Phred below 15, or lacked an exact constant-primer or identifier match. COPE v1.2.5 was used to merge the high-quality paired reads, and each unique nucleotide sequence was defined as a clonotype. Clonotypes were aligned to IMGT TRBV, TRBD and TRBJ reference segments using MiTCR v1.1. The analysis included only V-J combinations with a frequency above 0.0001, which together covered over 98% of the repertoires. The TCS score was defined as the ratio of F50 (clonal expansion) to E x V (chaos), calculated using BLOSUM62-based TCRdist between CDR3 peptides within each V-J. Welch's t-statistics and random forest reduced approximately 520 V-J features to roughly 13, which were used in a naive Bayes classifier (R e1071). The public sequencing data were trimmed at Q25 with fastp and processed into clonotypes with MiXCR by TCRdb, which kept only in-frame beta chains. Rows with a matching CDR3 protein are joined into one entry that keeps the most common DNA and genes. TCRdb assigned the V and J calls; the authors' analysis was not used. This sample is represented by 220,000 or so distinct CDR3 sequences; about a sixth of them were singletons. Around 30% of the sample belongs to the ten largest clones.

The paper as a whole reports these results and caveats: Sample size was not statistically predetermined, and investigators were not blinded to group allocation. A 13 V-J signature model separated ophthalmopathy from stable hyperthyroidism, with roughly 88% sensitivity and about 81% specificity in cross-validation and 80%/75% in testing. During validation, the model predicted progression to ophthalmopathy a median of about 6.3 months ahead of onset, with approximately 70% sensitivity and 72% to 80% specificity. Blood samples also contained most of the expanded thyroid clonotypes (frequency above 0.001), which suggests that blood repertoires may reflect thyroid immune responses.

Sequencing was performed on blood. The sequence came from a woman under 30 with Graves' ophthalmopathy. The V and J genes are TRBV7-9 and TRBJ1-2, with TRBD1 matching 7 junction bases. CDR3 loop: CASSTSGGGNYGYTF. At the DNA level, the sequence is TGTGCCAGCAGCACCTCAGGGGGTGGTAACTATGGCTACACCTTC.